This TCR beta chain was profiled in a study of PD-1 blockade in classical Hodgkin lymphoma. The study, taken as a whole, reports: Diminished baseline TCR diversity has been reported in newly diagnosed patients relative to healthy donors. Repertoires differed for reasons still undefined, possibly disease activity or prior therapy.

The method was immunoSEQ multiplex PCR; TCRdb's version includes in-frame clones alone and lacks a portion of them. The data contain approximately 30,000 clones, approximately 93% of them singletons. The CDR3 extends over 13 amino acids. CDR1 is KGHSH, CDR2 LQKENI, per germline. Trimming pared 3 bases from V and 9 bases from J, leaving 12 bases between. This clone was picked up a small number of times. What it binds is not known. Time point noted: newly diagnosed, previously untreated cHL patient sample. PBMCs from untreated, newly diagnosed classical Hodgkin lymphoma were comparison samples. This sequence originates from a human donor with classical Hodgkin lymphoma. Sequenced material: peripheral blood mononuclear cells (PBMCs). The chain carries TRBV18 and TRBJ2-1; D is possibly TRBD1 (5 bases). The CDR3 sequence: CASSPDKSSEQFF. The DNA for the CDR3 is TGTGCCAGCTCACCGGACAAAAGCAGTGAGCAGTTCTTC.